This T cell receptor beta chain was recovered during a study of cytomegalovirus exposure and HLA in healthy donors. The PCR was carried out with 60 Vbeta primers and 13 Jbeta primers. Clones were sequenced by immunoSEQ multiplex PCR, and TCRdb holds only the in-frame ones, with some missing. The profile covers just over 150,000 clones, with roughly 80% appearing a single time and 1.1% to 1.5% taken by the ten largest. Donors showed nominal health when sampled, although they likely had unrecorded immune exposures. V was cut by 4 bases and J by 3 bases, with 12 bases left in between. The CDR3 is 15 amino acids. Germline loops: CDR1 SEHNR, CDR2 FQNEAQ (reference sequence).

The TCR sequence derives from a woman under 40 in good health and CMV-seronegative. The chain is built from TRBV7-9 and TRBJ2-2, with D possibly TRBD1 on 6 matching bases. Sequencing input: PBMCs. For the CDR3, the DNA is TGTGCCAGCAGCTATTGGACAGACGACACCGGGGAGCTGTTTTTT. Amino acid sequence: CASSYWTDDTGELFF. The variable domain in full, completed from reference TRBV7-9 and TRBJ2-2, reads DTGVSQNPRHKITKRGQNVTFRCDPISEHNRLYWYRQTLGQGPEFLTYFQNEAQLEKSRLLSDRFSAERPKGSFSTLEIQRTEQGDSAMYLCASSYWTDDTGELFFGEGSRLTVL.